This passage covers 14 T cell receptor beta chains from one sample sequenced in a study of shared clonotypes between healthy human individuals. Profiling relied on immunoSEQ multiplex PCR, and the TCRdb table lists in-frame clones only, not all of them. The sample includes 800,000 or so clones, 96% seen only once; the top ten take over 0.2%. CD45RO-negative cells were positively selected for CCR7, leaving out terminally differentiated effector memory CD45RA+ cells. The sequencing input was naive CD8+ T cells sorted from blood. The receptors stem from a man aged 30 to 39 in good health.

The chain employs TRBV9 and TRBJ2-2, with 7 positions matching TRBD1. CDR3 length: 16 residues. Germline loops: CDR1 SGDLS, CDR2 YYNGEE. J lost 5 bases, V lost 5 bases, and 12 bases had no gene match. The chain's CDR3 is CASSSPGQLITGELFF. The CDR3 nucleotides read TGTGCCAGCAGTTCCCCGGGACAGCTAATAACCGGGGAGCTGTTTTTT.

The rearrangement joins TRBV9 to TRBJ1-4; 10 positions match TRBD1. V trimming: 2 bases; J trimming: 9 bases; junction bases outside the gene matches: 4. Germline V gives CDR1 SGDLS, CDR2 YYNGEE. There are 14 residues in the CDR3. Here the CDR3 DNA reads TGTGCCAGCAGCGTGGGACAGGGGAGGAAAAAACTGTTTTTT. This translates into CASSVGQGRKKLFF.

The chain uses TRBV4-1 and TRBJ2-6; D tentatively fits TRBD1 or TRBD2 (5 bases each). The CDR3 has 19 residues. The germline V gene encodes CDR1 MGHRA and CDR2 YSYEKL. V shed 3 bases and J shed 0 bases, with 18 bases lying between them. CDR3 DNA sequence: TGCGCCAGCAGCCAGACCGCCGGGACGGTCAACTCTGGGGCCAACGTCCTGACTTTC. Its protein is CASSQTAGTVNSGANVLTF.

The rearrangement joins TRBV7-6 to TRBJ2-5; 10 bases agree with TRBD2. V lost 6 bases to trimming and J lost 5 bases; unmatched junction nucleotides: 15. CDR1 SGHVS and CDR2 FNYEAQ come from the germline V gene. The CDR3 consists of 17 residues. CDR3 protein: CASRVGTSDLVQETQYF. The CDR3 bases are TGTGCCAGCAGGGTAGGGACTAGCGACCTCGTCCAGGAGACCCAGTACTTC.

This chain joins TRBV28 and TRBJ2-4, with 9 bases identical to TRBD1. From germline, CDR1 is MDHEN and CDR2 SYDVKM. CDR3 size: 17 residues. V lost 6 bases, J lost 2 bases, and 11 bases stayed unmatched. DNA of the CDR3: TGTGCCAGCAGCCACCGGGACAGGGCCGGGACCAAAAACATTCAGTACTTC. This gives the protein CASSHRDRAGTKNIQYF.

The chain has TRBV6-1 and TRBJ1-5, with D perhaps matching TRBD1 (6 bases). The germline gives CDR1 MNHNS, CDR2 SASEGT. This CDR3 spans 15 amino acids. V dropped 8 bases and J dropped 1 base, with 15 bases sitting between them. As DNA, the CDR3 is TGTGCCAGCGCTGCACATACAGGGAGCAATCAGCCCCAGCATTTT. It yields the protein CASAAHTGSNQPQHF.

The rearrangement links TRBV30 to TRBJ2-1, with 9 nucleotides matching TRBD2. The CDR3 is 14 residues long. Looked up from germline, CDR1 is GTSNPN and CDR2 is SVGIG (reference sequence). The V and J ends lost 5 bases and 8 bases, in that order; junction bases with no gene match: 10. CDR3 nucleotides: TGTGCCTGGGATACCGGGACTAGCTTCCATGAGCAGTTCTTC. It codes for CAWDTGTSFHEQFF.

J is TRBJ1-5 and V is TRBV7-8; D might be TRBD1 (5 bases). This CDR3 has 15 amino acids. V shed 5 bases and J shed 4 bases, with 15 bases lying between them. Germline V CDR1 and CDR2: SGHVS, FQNEAQ. CDR3 sequence reads: CASSLRQQGNQPQHF. The CDR3 DNA reads as TGTGCCAGCAGCCTAAGACAGCAGGGTAATCAGCCCCAGCATTTT.

The CDR3 loop reads CASRGGSPVSDTQYF. In DNA form, the CDR3 reads TGCGCCAGCAGGGGAGGCAGCCCTGTATCGGATACGCAGTATTTT. This sequence joins TRBV23-1 and TRBJ2-3, with D possibly TRBD2 on 6 matching bases. TRBV23-1 has ORF status, its function being uncertain. This CDR3 spans 15 amino acids. V gave up 6 bases and J gave up 6 bases, with 19 bases separating them.

With respect to this clone: Different DNA sequences within this sample yield the same CDR3. The chain uses TRBV30 and TRBJ2-3; D may correspond to TRBD1 or TRBD2 (5 bases each). V gave up 2 bases and J gave up 1 base, with 13 bases separating them. Germline V gene data show CDR1 as GTSNPN and CDR2 as SVGIG (reference sequence). The CDR3 consists of 15 residues. This CDR3 is CAWSSGASGTDTQYF. The DNA of the CDR3 is TGTGCCTGGAGTTCCGGGGCGTCCGGCACAGATACGCAGTATTTT.

The chain couples TRBV28 to TRBJ1-2; the match to TRBD1 covers 9 bases. The germline gives CDR1 MDHEN, CDR2 SYDVKM. Germline trimming cut 2 bases from V and 0 bases from J; bases unmatched to any gene: 13. This CDR3 comprises 19 residues. CDR3: CASSLAREDRGSPNYGYTF. As DNA, the CDR3 is TGTGCCAGCAGTTTAGCGAGGGAGGACAGGGGATCTCCTAACTATGGCTACACCTTC.

The CDR3 is CASSGWTGGGSYEQYF. As DNA, the CDR3 is TGTGCCAGCAGCGGCTGGACCGGAGGGGGGTCGTACGAGCAGTACTTC. The V call is TRBV9, the J call TRBJ2-7; D is perhaps TRBD1 or TRBD2 (6 bases each). CDR1 and CDR2 from the germline V gene are SGDLS and YYNGEE. Trimming took off 3 bases at V and 4 bases at J, with 20 bases between the two ends. This CDR3 spans 16 amino acids.

This chain joins TRBV29-1 and TRBJ2-1; TRBD2 matches 12 bases. The germline V gene encodes CDR1 SQVTM and CDR2 ANQGSEA. After removal of 2 bases from V and 7 bases from J, the junction contained 6 bases not matched to a gene. The CDR3 covers 15 residues. The CDR3 DNA sequence: TGCAGCGTTGAATGGGCCGGGACTAGCGGGAATGAGCAGTTCTTC. Translation gives CSVEWAGTSGNEQFF.

Concerning this clone itself: Other nucleotide sequences from this sample produce the same CDR3. CDR3 sequence: CASSLEAGYEQYF. In DNA, the CDR3 is TGTGCCAGCAGCTTAGAGGCGGGCTACGAGCAGTACTTC. The V call is TRBV11-2, the J call TRBJ2-7; maybe TRBD2 (5 bases). CDR1 is SGHAT, CDR2 FQNNGV, per germline. V lost 0 bases and J lost 3, with 6 bases in between. The CDR3 spans 13 residues.